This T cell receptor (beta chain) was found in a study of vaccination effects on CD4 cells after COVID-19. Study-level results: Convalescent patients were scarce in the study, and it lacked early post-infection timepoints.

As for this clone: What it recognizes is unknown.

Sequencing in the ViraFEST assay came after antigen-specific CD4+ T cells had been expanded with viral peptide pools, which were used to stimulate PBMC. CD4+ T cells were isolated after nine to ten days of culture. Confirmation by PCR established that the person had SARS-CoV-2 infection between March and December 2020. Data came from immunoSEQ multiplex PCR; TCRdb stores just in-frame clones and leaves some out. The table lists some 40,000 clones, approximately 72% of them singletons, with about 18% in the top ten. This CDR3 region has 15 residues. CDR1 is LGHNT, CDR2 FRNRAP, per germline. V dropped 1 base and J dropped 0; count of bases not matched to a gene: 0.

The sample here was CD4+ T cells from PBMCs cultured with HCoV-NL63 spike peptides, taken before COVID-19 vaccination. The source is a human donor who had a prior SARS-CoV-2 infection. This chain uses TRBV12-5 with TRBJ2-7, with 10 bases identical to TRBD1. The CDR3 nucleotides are TGTGCTAGTGGTTTGGGACAGGGGGCCTCCTACGAGCAGTACTTC. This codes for CASGLGQGASYEQYF.